The source of this T cell receptor (beta chain) is a study of cytomegalovirus exposure and HLA in healthy donors. Study-wide context: Membership in the Caucasian-associated ancestry cluster was found for 65% to 85% of 350 to 450 genotyped donors.

Study results and limitations: Within an earlier analysis, most TCR beta V segments proved productive either about 87% or about 30% of the time. Later on, an analysis tied 15,000 to 20,000 TCR beta sequences to HLA alleles at 0.05 false discovery rate. From TCR beta sequences, most subjects' HLA-A and HLA-B alleles were reportedly predicted accurately.

The primer mix had 60 Vbeta and 13 Jbeta primers. Libraries were prepared by immunoSEQ multiplex PCR; TCRdb keeps only in-frame clonotypes and omits some of them. Of approximately 150,000 clones listed, 80% are singletons. Comments on this clone: What it binds is not known.

This TCR was recovered from a man aged 25-45 years in good health and CMV-seronegative. The sequenced sample was PBMCs.

This CDR3 reads CASSLDPGTEAFF. The CDR3, as DNA: TGTGCCAGCAGCTTAGATCCGGGCACTGAAGCTTTCTTT. The chain joins TRBV11-2 to TRBJ1-1; no clear D gene. The CDR3 length is 13 residues. Germline CDR1 is SGHAT and CDR2 is FQNNGV. Trimming removed 0 bases at V and 4 bases at J, with 6 bases between.